This T cell receptor beta chain was documented in a study of T cell repertoires in aging, cancer and after chemotherapy. Multiplex touch-down PCR with TRB-A/B primers amplified rearranged V-D-J TRB sequences. TCRdb reanalysed the multiplex PCR reads using MiXCR and keeps one entry per CDR3 protein. Here the sample spans more than 1,500 distinct CDR3 sequences, less than 25% being singletons. TCR beta rearrangements were amplified from peripheral blood genomic DNA. This clonotype ranks as medium-sized (0.01 to 0.1%). Antigen unknown. CDR3 length: 12 amino acids. Germline assignment: CDR1 DFQATT and CDR2 SNEGSKA (reference sequence). With V trimmed by 5 bases and J by 8 bases, 7 bases remained unmatched. Study-wide findings and caveats: Across the chemotherapy interval, each cancer cohort showed higher median generation probability, suggesting thymic rebound. Immunological memory after chemotherapy cannot be judged from the repertoire data.

The source of this sequence is a human donor with a solid tumor. The chain is built from TRBV20-1 and TRBJ1-2, with 8 bases aligning to TRBD1. The sequenced material came from blood. The CDR3 nucleotides read TGCAGTGCTGGCGACAGGGGAGGAGGCTACACCTTC. This gives the protein CSAGDRGGGYTF.